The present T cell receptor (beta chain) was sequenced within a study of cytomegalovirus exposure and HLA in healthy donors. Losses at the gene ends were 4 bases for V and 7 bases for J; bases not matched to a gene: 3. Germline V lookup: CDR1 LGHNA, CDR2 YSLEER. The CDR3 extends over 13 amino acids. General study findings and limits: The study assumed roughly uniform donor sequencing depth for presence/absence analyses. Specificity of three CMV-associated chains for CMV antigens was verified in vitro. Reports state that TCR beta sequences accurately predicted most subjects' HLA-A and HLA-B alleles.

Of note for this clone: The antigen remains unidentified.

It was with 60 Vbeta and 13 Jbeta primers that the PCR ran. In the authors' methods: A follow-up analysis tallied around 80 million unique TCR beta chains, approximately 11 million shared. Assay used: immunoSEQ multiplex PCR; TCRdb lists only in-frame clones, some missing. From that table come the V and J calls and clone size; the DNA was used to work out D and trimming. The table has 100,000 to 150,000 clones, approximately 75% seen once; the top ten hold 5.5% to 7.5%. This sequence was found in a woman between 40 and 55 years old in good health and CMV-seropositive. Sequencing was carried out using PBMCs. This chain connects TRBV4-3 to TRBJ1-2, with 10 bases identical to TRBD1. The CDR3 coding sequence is TGCGCCAGCAGCCCCGGGACAGGGGTTGGCTACACCTTC. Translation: CASSPGTGVGYTF.